The 25 T cell receptor beta chains in this list originate from one sample, sequenced in a study of T cell repertoires in aging, cancer and after chemotherapy. A mixed TRB-A/B primer pool amplified rearranged TRB by multiplex touch-down PCR. One entry per CDR3 protein, called by TCRdb with MiXCR from the multiplex PCR reads. In the table there are 3,000 or so distinct CDR3 sequences, 25% of which are singletons. Peripheral blood genomic DNA, not sorted cells or RNA, was the template. Sequenced: blood. These receptor sequences come from a human donor with a solid tumor.

This clonotype qualifies as medium-sized. The chain carries TRBV27 and TRBJ1-1; D might be TRBD1 (5 bases). This CDR3 comprises 15 residues. Germline V gives CDR1 MNHEY, CDR2 SMNVEV (reference sequence). Trimming stripped 5 bases from V and 1 base from J, with 14 bases between. In DNA form, the CDR3 reads TGTGCCAGCAGTCATGGGGACCTAACGAACACTGAAGCTTTCTTT. The encoded protein is CASSHGDLTNTEAFF.

The chain employs TRBV6-1 and TRBJ1-3; D is possibly TRBD1 (6 bases). The CDR3 is 14 residues long. CDR1 and CDR2 from the germline V gene are MNHNS and SASEGT. V was trimmed by 4 bases and J by 2 bases, leaving 9 bases between them. CDR3 in DNA: TGTGCCAGCAGTGGGTGGACAGCTGGAAACACCATATATTTT. The encoded protein is CASSGWTAGNTIYF.

With regard to this clonotype: This may be a read error: a much more frequent sequence differs by one nucleotide. The J gene is TRBJ2-3, the V gene TRBV6-1; 10 nucleotides align to TRBD1. The CDR3 covers 18 residues. CDR1 and CDR2 from the germline V gene are MNHNS and SASEGT. V gave up 7 bases and J gave up 2 bases; unmatched junction bases: 15. CDR3 coding DNA: TGTGCCAGCACAAGACAGGGGGCGCCTCGGATGACCACAGATACGCAGTATTTT. Its translation is CASTRQGAPRMTTDTQYF.

By frequency in the sample, this clonotype is medium-sized (0.01 to 0.1%). The rearrangement links TRBV29-1 to TRBJ2-1; D tentatively reads TRBD1 or TRBD2 (5 bases each). The germline gives CDR1 SQVTM, CDR2 ANQGSEA. Trimming left V 5 bases short and J 5 bases short, with 10 bases between. The CDR3 consists of 12 residues. The CDR3 loop reads CSVWRGDNEQFF. The DNA of the CDR3 is TGCAGCGTTTGGAGAGGGGACAATGAGCAGTTCTTC.

V usage is TRBV20-1 and J usage is TRBJ1-1; D unresolved. In germline, CDR1 is DFQATT, CDR2 SNEGSKA (reference sequence). The CDR3 runs 13 residues. The V end lost 3 bases, the J end lost 8 bases, and 16 bases lay between the germline ends. The CDR3: CSARSQTKREAFF. The CDR3, as DNA: TGCAGTGCTAGGTCGCAGACGAAACGAGAAGCTTTCTTT.

This chain connects TRBV5-4 to TRBJ1-1; D gene uncertain. This CDR3 has 13 residues. V was shortened by 0 bases and J by 4 bases, with 7 bases between the two germline ends. The germline V gene encodes CDR1 SGHNT and CDR2 YYREEE (reference sequence). The CDR3 region has the DNA TGTGCCAGCAGCTTGGGGGCCGGCACTGAAGCTTTCTTT. It yields the protein CASSLGAGTEAFF.

CDR3 residues: CASIISNGLGEQYF. The DNA for the CDR3 is TGTGCCAGTATTATTAGTAACGGACTAGGAGAGCAGTACTTC. This sequence joins TRBV19 and TRBJ2-7; 7 bases agree with TRBD2. The CDR3 sequence is 14 residues long. The ends lost 7 bases at V and 7 bases at J; junction bases unmatched: 13. Germline values: CDR1 LNHDA, CDR2 SQIVND (reference sequence).

This clonotype occurred a few times. The chain combines TRBV5-4 with TRBJ2-7, with D perhaps TRBD1 or TRBD2 (6 bases each). The CDR3 spans 14 residues. With 1 base removed from V and 1 base from J, the gap between germline ends came to 9 bases. Germline-derived CDR1 and CDR2 are SGHNT and YYREEE (reference sequence). The CDR3 region has the DNA TGTGCCAGCAGCTTGAGGGGGGTATCCTACGAGCAGTACTTC. The encoded protein is CASSLRGVSYEQYF.

In its sample, this clonotype was seen a few times. This rearrangement joins TRBV12-3 or TRBV12-4 to TRBJ1-2, with D possibly TRBD1 on 5 matching bases. Between the trimmed V and J ends, which lost 3 bases and 6 bases, there was a span of 17 bases. CDR3 size: 15 residues. CDR3 region: CASSFGRPLGDGYTF. The CDR3 nucleotides read TGTGCCAGCAGTTTCGGGCGCCCTTTAGGGGATGGCTACACCTTC.

The rearrangement joins TRBV5-1 to TRBJ2-5; D gene uncertain. Germline V gene lookup returns CDR1 SGHRS and CDR2 YFSETQ. The CDR3 totals 11 residues. V was cut by 2 bases and J by 1 base, with 0 bases left in between. The CDR3 nucleotides read TGCGCCAGCAGCTTCCAAGAGACCCAGTACTTC. This gives the protein CASSFQETQYF.

The chain recombines TRBV15 with TRBJ1-2, with D perhaps matching TRBD1 (6 bases). The CDR3 contains 14 residues. V lost 0 bases and J 8 bases, leaving 13 bases between the germline ends. Germline CDR1 is LNHNV and CDR2 is YYDKDF (reference sequence). CDR3 sequence (DNA): TGTGCCACCAGCAGAGATTTGGGGGCGCAAGGCTACACCTTC. It codes for CATSRDLGAQGYTF.

The chain uses TRBV20-1 and TRBJ2-3; TRBD2 aligns across 12 bases. Germline loops: CDR1 DFQATT, CDR2 SNEGSKA (reference sequence). The junction had 12 bases not matched to a gene; V was cut back by 3 bases and J by 5 bases. The CDR3 has 17 amino acids. CDR3 sequence reads: CSASAILGLAGKDTQYF. CDR3 sequence (DNA): TGCAGTGCTAGCGCAATATTAGGACTAGCGGGAAAAGATACGCAGTATTTT.

This clonotype ranks as large. The V gene is TRBV15, the J gene TRBJ2-5, with a possible D match to TRBD2 (5 bases). Between the trimmed V and J ends, which lost 6 bases and 4 bases, there was a span of 12 bases. This CDR3 region has 13 residues. Germline V CDR1 and CDR2: LNHNV, YYDKDF (reference sequence). CDR3 protein: CATSLTAGETQYF. For the CDR3, the DNA is TGTGCCACCAGTCTGACCGCGGGAGAGACCCAGTACTTC.

On this clonotype itself: Just one base apart from a much larger clone, this may be a read error. V and J are TRBV12-3 or TRBV12-4 and TRBJ2-7, with TRBD1 matching 7 bases. The CDR3 covers 14 residues. DNA for the CDR3: TGTGCCAACCCTGCCCCGGGACAGACCTACGAGCAGCACTTC. It translates to CANPAPGQTYEQHF.

This clonotype was detected only a few times. This chain joins TRBV28 and TRBJ2-2; D is unresolved. Trimming took off 0 bases at V and 0 bases at J, with 5 bases between the two ends. Germline CDR1 and CDR2: MDHEN and SYDVKM. The CDR3 consists of 15 residues. CDR3 DNA: TGTGCCAGCAGTTTATGGGGTCCGAACACCGGGGAGCTGTTTTTT. Its protein product is CASSLWGPNTGELFF.

The V gene is TRBV5-4, the J gene TRBJ1-1; D ambiguous. Germline loops: CDR1 SGHNT, CDR2 YYREEE (reference sequence). The CDR3 sequence is 16 residues long. V lost 0 bases and J 0 bases, leaving 12 bases between the germline ends. Written as DNA, the CDR3 is TGTGCCAGCAGCTTGGTGGGTGGGGATATGAACACTGAAGCTTTCTTT. This sequence encodes CASSLVGGDMNTEAFF.

Comment on this clonotype: Given the absence of the conserved phenylalanine or tryptophan at the CDR3 end, a read error is likely. V usage is TRBV13 and J usage is TRBJ1-5, with D possibly TRBD1 on 5 matching bases. V was clipped by 0 bases and J by 2 bases, with 5 bases between them. This CDR3 comprises 14 residues. CDR1 and CDR2 (germline): PRHDT, FYEKMQ (reference sequence). The CDR3 DNA is TGTGCCAGCAGCTTAGGAGGGGGCAATCAGCCCCAGCATCTT. Translated, it gives CASSLGGGNQPQHL.

This clonotype is judged medium-sized. The chain is built from TRBV6-1 and TRBJ1-6; D is uncertain. Germline CDR1 and CDR2: MNHNS and SASEGT. The CDR3 sequence is 13 residues long. The V end was cut by 3 bases, the J end by 8 bases, with 8 bases between. This chain's CDR3 is CASSELRDSPLHF. CDR3 DNA: TGTGCCAGCAGTGAGTTAAGGGATTCACCCCTCCACTTT.

This clonotype was observed a handful of times. CDR3 sequence: CASSLDRGAYEQYF. CDR3 in DNA: TGTGCCAGCAGCTTAGACAGGGGGGCCTACGAGCAGTACTTC. The rearrangement uses TRBV5-4 and TRBJ2-7; 9 bases align to TRBD1. From germline, CDR1 is SGHNT and CDR2 YYREEE (reference sequence). V lost 2 bases and J lost 2; bases outside the gene matches: 2. The CDR3 has 14 amino acids.

A few counts support this clonotype. This chain connects TRBV6-1 to TRBJ1-1; possible D gene TRBD1, 6 bases. V was pared by 4 bases and J by 3 bases, with 15 bases between. The CDR3 is 15 residues long. The germline V gene encodes CDR1 MNHNS and CDR2 SASEGT. CDR3 in DNA: TGTGCCAGCAGTGGTCGGACAGTCTGGGACACTGAAGCTTTCTTT. The encoded protein is CASSGRTVWDTEAFF.

This clonotype counts as large. The genes are TRBV29-1 and TRBJ2-1; maybe TRBD2 (5 bases). V lost 4 bases and J 4 bases, leaving 5 bases between the germline ends. The CDR3 spans 11 residues. Germline V lookup: CDR1 SQVTM, CDR2 ANQGSEA. CDR3 nucleotides: TGCAGCGTTGGAGGGTACAATGAGCAGTTCTTC. This encodes CSVGGYNEQFF.

This clonotype was seen a handful of times. The chain uses TRBV6-5 and TRBJ2-6; a possible D gene is TRBD1 (7 bases). The CDR3 consists of 19 residues. The ends were cut back, 5 bases at V and 0 bases at J, with 20 bases in the middle. CDR1 and CDR2 from the germline V gene are MNHEY and SVGAGI. CDR3 protein: CASSPPGRGAYSGANVLTF. The CDR3 nucleotides read TGTGCCAGCAGTCCTCCCGGCAGGGGGGCTTACTCTGGGGCCAACGTCCTGACTTTC.

The chain is built from TRBV5-6 and TRBJ2-1, with a tentative D call TRBD2 (5 bases). Germline CDR1 reads SGHDT; CDR2 reads YYEEEE. Trimming cost V 4 bases and J 7 bases, with 21 bases left between them. CDR3 length: 16 amino acids. The CDR3 protein is CASSQRWEWGRNEQFF. DNA for the CDR3: TGTGCCAGCAGCCAGCGGTGGGAGTGGGGTAGGAATGAGCAGTTCTTC.

The chain is built from TRBV30 and TRBJ1-6; 12 bases fit TRBD1. Germline loops: CDR1 GTSNPN, CDR2 SVGIG (reference sequence). V gave up 8 bases and J gave up 5 bases; unmatched junction bases: 16. This CDR3 has 18 residues. DNA for the CDR3: TGTGCCGCACGAGGGCCGGGGACAGGGGGCTGGAATAATTCACCCCTCCACTTT. This sequence encodes CAARGPGTGGWNNSPLHF.

The CDR3 spells CASSTGEITDTQYF. Written as DNA, the CDR3 is TGTGCCAGCAGCACGGGGGAAATCACAGATACGCAGTATTTT. The V and J genes are TRBV7-3 and TRBJ2-3, with a tentative D call TRBD2 (6 bases). Trimming took off 5 bases at V and 2 bases at J, with 11 bases between the two ends. Germline values: CDR1 SGHTA, CDR2 FQGTGA. The CDR3 has 14 amino acids.